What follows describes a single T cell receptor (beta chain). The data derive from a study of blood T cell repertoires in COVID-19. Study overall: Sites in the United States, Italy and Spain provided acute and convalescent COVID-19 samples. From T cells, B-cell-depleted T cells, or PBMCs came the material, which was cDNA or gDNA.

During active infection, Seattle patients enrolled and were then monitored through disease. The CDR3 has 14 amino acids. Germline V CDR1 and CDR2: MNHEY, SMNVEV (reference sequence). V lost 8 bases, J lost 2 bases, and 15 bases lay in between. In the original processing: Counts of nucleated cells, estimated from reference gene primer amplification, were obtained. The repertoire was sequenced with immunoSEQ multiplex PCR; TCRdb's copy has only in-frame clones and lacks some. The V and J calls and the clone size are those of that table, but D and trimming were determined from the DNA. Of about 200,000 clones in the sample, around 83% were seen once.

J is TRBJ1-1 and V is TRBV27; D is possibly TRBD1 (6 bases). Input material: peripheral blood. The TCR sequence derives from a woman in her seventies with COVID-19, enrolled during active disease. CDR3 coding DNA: TGTGCCAGCCAACTACAGGGTAGCAACACTGAAGCTTTCTTT. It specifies CASQLQGSNTEAFF.